This TCR beta chain was sequenced during a study of beta chain features in type 1 diabetes. Investigators reverse transcribed all isolated RNA, so they sequenced expressed TCRB transcripts. Measured with immunoSEQ multiplex PCR; TCRdb has only the in-frame clones, and not every one. The sample shows around 300,000 clones, about 8% of them seen only once. The CDR3 totals 15 residues. Germline lookup yields CDR1 MNHNS and CDR2 SASEGT. Trimming cost V 2 bases and J 4 bases, with 15 bases left between them. Notes on the study in general: Across patients, naive, central memory and Treg TCRB repertoires exhibited apparently greater similarity than was observed across healthy donors.

This clone came up a few times. Its cognate antigen is unknown. Staining for CD45RO/CCR7/CD25/CD127/CD95/CD27 allowed sorting of CD4+ naive, central memory, regulatory and stem cell-like memory cells. The sequenced material came from central memory CD4+ T cells from blood. This receptor was taken from a woman aged 18 to 35 in good health. The chain has TRBV6-1 and TRBJ2-7; D not certain. Written as DNA, the CDR3 is TGTGCCAGCAGTGAAAGGGCTGGGCCAGTGTACGAGCAGTACTTC. This codes for CASSERAGPVYEQYF.